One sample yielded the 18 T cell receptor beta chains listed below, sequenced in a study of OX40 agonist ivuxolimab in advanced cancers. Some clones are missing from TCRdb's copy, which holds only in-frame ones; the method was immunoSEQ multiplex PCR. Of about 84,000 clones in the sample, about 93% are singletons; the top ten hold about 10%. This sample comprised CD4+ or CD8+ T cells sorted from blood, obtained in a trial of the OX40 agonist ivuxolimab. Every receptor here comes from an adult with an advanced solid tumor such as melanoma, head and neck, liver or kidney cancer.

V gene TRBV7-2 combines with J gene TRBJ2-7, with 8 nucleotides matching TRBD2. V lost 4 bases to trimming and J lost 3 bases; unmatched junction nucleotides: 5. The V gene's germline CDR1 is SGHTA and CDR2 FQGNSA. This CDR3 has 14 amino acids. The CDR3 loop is CASSSGLVYYEQYF. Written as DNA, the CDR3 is TGTGCCAGCAGCTCGGGACTAGTATACTACGAGCAGTACTTC.

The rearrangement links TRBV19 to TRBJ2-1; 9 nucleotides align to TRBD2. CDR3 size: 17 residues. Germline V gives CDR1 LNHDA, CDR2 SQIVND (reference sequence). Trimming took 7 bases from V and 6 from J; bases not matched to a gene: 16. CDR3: CASTLQGAGGPGNEQFF. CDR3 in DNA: TGTGCCAGTACCCTTCAAGGGGCGGGAGGGCCCGGCAATGAGCAGTTCTTC.

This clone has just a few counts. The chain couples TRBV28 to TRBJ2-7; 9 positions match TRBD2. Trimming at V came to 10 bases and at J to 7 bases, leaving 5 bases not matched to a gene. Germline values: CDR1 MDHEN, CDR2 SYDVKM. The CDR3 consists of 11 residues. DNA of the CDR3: TGTGCCATATCACTAGCGGGTGAGCAGTACTTC. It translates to CAISLAGEQYF.

The CDR3 sequence: CASSSGPARRTDTQYF. The CDR3 DNA reads as TGTGCCAGCAGTTCAGGACCAGCCCGAAGGACAGATACGCAGTATTTT. The chain recombines TRBV28 with TRBJ2-3; D uncertain. The CDR3 loop spans 16 amino acids. Germline CDR1 and CDR2: MDHEN and SYDVKM. Trimming removed 4 bases at V and 3 bases at J, with 17 bases between.

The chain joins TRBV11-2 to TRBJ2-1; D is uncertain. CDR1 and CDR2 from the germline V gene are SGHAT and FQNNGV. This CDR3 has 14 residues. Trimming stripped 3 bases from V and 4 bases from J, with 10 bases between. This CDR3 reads CASSFSGGYNEQFF. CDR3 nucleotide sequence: TGTGCCAGCAGCTTTTCCGGCGGTTACAATGAGCAGTTCTTC.

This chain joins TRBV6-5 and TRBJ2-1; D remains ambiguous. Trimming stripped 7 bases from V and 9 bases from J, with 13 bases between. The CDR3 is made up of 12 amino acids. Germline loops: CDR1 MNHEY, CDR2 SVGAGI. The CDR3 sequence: CASNQVSGEQFF. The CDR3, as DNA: TGTGCCAGCAACCAAGTTTCGGGTGAGCAGTTCTTC.

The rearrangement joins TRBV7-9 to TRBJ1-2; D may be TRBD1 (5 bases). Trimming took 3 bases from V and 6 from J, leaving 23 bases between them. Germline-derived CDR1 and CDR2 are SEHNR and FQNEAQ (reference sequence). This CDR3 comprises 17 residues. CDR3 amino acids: CASSFRSGSARGDGYTF. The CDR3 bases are TGTGCCAGCAGCTTCCGGTCCGGGAGTGCCAGAGGGGATGGCTACACCTTC.

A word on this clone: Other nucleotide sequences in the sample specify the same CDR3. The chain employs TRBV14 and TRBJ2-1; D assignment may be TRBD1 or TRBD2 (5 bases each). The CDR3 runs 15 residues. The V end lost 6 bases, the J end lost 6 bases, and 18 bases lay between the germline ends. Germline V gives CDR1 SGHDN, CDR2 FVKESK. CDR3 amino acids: CASSQRPRGVNEQFF. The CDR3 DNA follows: TGTGCCAGCAGTCAACGACCCCGGGGCGTCAATGAGCAGTTCTTC.

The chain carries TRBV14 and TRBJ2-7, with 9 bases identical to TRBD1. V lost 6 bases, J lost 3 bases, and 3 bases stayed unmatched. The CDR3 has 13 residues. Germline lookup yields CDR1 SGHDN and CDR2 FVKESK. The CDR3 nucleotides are TGTGCCAGCAGGGAGACAGGGGGCTACGAGCAGTACTTC. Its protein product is CASRETGGYEQYF. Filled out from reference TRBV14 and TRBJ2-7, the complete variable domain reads EAGVTQFPSHSVIEKGQTVTLRCDPISGHDNLYWYRRVMGKEIKFLLHFVKESKQDESGMPNNRFLAERTGGTYSTLKVQPAELEDSGVYFCASRETGGYEQYFGPGTRLTVT.

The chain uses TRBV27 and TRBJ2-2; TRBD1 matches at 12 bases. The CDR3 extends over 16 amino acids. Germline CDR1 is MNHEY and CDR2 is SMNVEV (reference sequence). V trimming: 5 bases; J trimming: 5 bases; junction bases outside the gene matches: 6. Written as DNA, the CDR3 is TGTGCCAGCAGTGCCGGGACAGGGGGCCTGACCGGGGAGCTGTTTTTT. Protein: CASSAGTGGLTGELFF.

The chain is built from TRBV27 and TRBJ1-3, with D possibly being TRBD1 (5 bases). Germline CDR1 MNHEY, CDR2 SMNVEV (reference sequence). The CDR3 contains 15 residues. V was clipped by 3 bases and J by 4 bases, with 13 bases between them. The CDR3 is CASSLAGIGGNTIYF. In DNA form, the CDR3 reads TGTGCCAGCAGTTTGGCAGGGATTGGCGGAAACACCATATATTTT.

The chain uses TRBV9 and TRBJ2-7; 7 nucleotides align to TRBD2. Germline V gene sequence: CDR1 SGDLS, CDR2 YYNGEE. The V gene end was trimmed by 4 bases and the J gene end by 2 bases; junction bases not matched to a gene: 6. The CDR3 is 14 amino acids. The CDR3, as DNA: TGTGCCAGCAGCATGTCTAGCGGCCCCTACGAGCAGTACTTC. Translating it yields CASSMSSGPYEQYF.

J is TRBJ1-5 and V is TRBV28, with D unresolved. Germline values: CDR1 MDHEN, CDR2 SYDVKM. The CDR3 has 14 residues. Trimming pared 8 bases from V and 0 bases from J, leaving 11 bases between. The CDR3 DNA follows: TGTGCCAGCGGCAAGGCTTATAGCAATCAGCCCCAGCATTTT. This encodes CASGKAYSNQPQHF.

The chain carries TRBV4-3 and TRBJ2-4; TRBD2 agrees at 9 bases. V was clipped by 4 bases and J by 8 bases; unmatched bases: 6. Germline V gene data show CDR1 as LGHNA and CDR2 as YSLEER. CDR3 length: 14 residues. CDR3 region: CASSPYSGRYIQYF. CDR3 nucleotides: TGCGCCAGCAGCCCCTATAGCGGGAGATACATTCAGTACTTC.

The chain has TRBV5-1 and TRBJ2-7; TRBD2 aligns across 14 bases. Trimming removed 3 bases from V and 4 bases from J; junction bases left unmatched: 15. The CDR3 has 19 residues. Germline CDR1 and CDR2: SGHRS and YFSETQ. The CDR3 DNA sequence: TGCGCCAGCAGCTCCCCATTACCGGGACTAGCGGGAGAGGGGTACGAGCAGTACTTC. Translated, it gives CASSSPLPGLAGEGYEQYF.

CDR3 region: CASSLVQGPSGNTIYF. In DNA, the CDR3 is TGTGCCAGCAGCTTGGTTCAGGGACCCTCTGGAAACACCATATATTTT. V usage is TRBV5-6 and J usage is TRBJ1-3; weak D call: TRBD1 (5 bases). Deletions cut 0 bases from V and 0 bases from J, with 10 bases between. Germline V gene sequence: CDR1 SGHDT, CDR2 YYEEEE. There are 16 residues in the CDR3.

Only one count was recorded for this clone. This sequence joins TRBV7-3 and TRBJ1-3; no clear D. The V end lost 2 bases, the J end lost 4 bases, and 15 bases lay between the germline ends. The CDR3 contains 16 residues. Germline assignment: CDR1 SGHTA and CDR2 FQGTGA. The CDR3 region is CASSLGPRTAGNTIYF. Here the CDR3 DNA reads TGTGCCAGCAGCTTAGGCCCCAGGACGGCCGGAAACACCATATATTTT.

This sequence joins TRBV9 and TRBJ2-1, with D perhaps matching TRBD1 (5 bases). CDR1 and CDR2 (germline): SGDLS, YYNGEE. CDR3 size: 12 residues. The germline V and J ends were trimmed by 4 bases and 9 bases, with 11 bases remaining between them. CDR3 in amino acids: CASSLRQGEQFF. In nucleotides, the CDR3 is TGTGCCAGCAGCCTCCGCCAGGGTGAGCAGTTCTTC. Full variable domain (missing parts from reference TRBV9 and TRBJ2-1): DSGVTQTPKHLITATGQRVTLRCSPRSGDLSVYWYQQSLDQGLQFLIQYYNGEERAKGNILERFSAQQFPDLHSELNLSSLELGDSALYFCASSLRQGEQFFGPGTRLTVL.